The clone carrying this T cell receptor beta chain was observed many times. Its target is not known. The data belong to a study of regulatory T cells in long-lasting Graves disease. V shed 1 base, J shed 0 bases, and the junction held 2 bases outside the gene matches. CDR3 length equals 15 residues. Per the germline V gene, CDR1 is DFQATT and CDR2 is SNEGSKA (reference sequence). General observations from the study: Persistent disease was characterized by preferential usage of TRBV28, TRBJ1-2 and TRBJ2-5.

iRepertoire HTBI primers and Arm-PCR of CDR3 regions built TCR beta libraries. In the authors' methods: Gene usage covered about 60 TRBV and 14 TRBJ segments. From the multiplex PCR reads, TCRdb called clonotypes with MiXCR, one entry per CDR3 protein. TCRdb, rather than the study authors, made the V and J calls. Counted here are around 480,000 distinct CDR3 sequences, about 16% occurring once; the ten biggest clones make up just under 25%. Sample time point: newly diagnosed GD, antithyroid drugs for less than 3 months. The TCR library was made from RNA extracted from PBMCs. A further study also used this sample, focusing on T cells in Graves' hyperthyroidism and ophthalmopathy. From that paper: The HTBI set primed first-round TCR CDR3 RT-PCR.

The chain is built from TRBV20-1 and TRBJ2-2; 7 positions match TRBD1. The sequence derives from a woman aged 35-65 years with Graves disease. The starting material was peripheral blood mononuclear cells (PBMCs), obtained at new diagnosis, from a patient treated with antithyroid drugs. Here the CDR3 DNA reads TGCAGTGCTAGAGTTGGACAGGCGAACACCGGGGAGCTGTTTTTT. It yields the protein CSARVGQANTGELFF.